These 21 T cell receptor beta chains came from one sample sequenced in a study of graft-versus-host responses after intestinal transplantation. The table came from immunoSEQ multiplex PCR; TCRdb's copy has only in-frame clones and leaves some out. The table has fewer than 25,000 clones, 35% to 40% seen once. This material consisted of alloreactive CD4+ T cells from a mixed lymphocyte reaction culture, taken before transplantation. Subset denoted: CFSE-low proliferating T cells sorted from approximately 6-day pre-transplant mixed lymphocyte reaction (GvH or HvG direction). These receptor sequences come from a human patient who was an organ donor for intestinal transplantation.

V gene TRBV2 combines with J gene TRBJ1-4; TRBD1 matches 8 bases. This CDR3 comprises 13 residues. Germline CDR1 reads SNHLY; CDR2 reads FYNNEI. After removal of 6 bases from V and 13 bases from J, the junction contained 10 bases not matched to a gene. The CDR3 DNA is TGTGCCAGCAGATGGACAGGGTCCGTTGCACTGTTTTTT. This translates into CASRWTGSVALFF.

This clone turned up a few times. The rearrangement links TRBV28 to TRBJ2-1; D gene ambiguous. The V and J ends lost 3 bases and 13 bases respectively, with 10 bases between them. Germline V lookup: CDR1 MDHEN, CDR2 SYDVKM. CDR3 length equals 11 residues. CDR3 sequence reads: CASSFGRKQFF. For the CDR3, the DNA is TGTGCCAGCAGTTTCGGACGGAAACAGTTCTTC.

Only a few counts were recorded for this clone. This rearrangement joins TRBV5-1 to TRBJ2-7; D not certain. This CDR3 has 15 amino acids. CDR1 is SGHRS, CDR2 YFSETQ, per germline. V lost 1 base to trimming and J lost 2 bases, with 13 bases between them. DNA for the CDR3: TGCGCCAGCAGCTTGAGAGGCGGAGCCCCCTACGAGCAGTACTTC. Protein sequence: CASSLRGGAPYEQYF.

This chain uses TRBV4-1 with TRBJ2-7; tentatively, D is TRBD2 (6 bases). Germline values: CDR1 MGHRA, CDR2 YSYEKL. V lost 0 bases, J lost 1 base, and 16 bases lay in between. This CDR3 is 17 amino acids long. The CDR3 is CASSQDGWEGTSYEQYF. In nucleotides, the CDR3 is TGCGCCAGCAGCCAAGACGGCTGGGAAGGGACTTCCTACGAGCAGTACTTC.

This sequence joins TRBV6-6 and TRBJ2-7, with D maybe TRBD2 (5 bases). V shed 2 bases and J shed 2 bases, with 10 bases lying between them. Germline lookup yields CDR1 MNHNY and CDR2 SVGAGI (reference sequence). The CDR3 consists of 14 residues. This CDR3 reads CASSYTEGPYEQYF. Here the CDR3 DNA reads TGTGCCAGCAGTTACACCGAGGGCCCCTACGAGCAGTACTTC.

The rearrangement links TRBV30 to TRBJ2-3, with TRBD2 identical over 9 bases. In germline, CDR1 is GTSNPN, CDR2 SVGIG (reference sequence). Germline trimming cut 2 bases from V and 4 bases from J; bases unmatched to any gene: 7. This CDR3 comprises 15 residues. The CDR3 spells CAWSRLAGNPDTQYF. CDR3 sequence (DNA): TGTGCCTGGAGTAGGCTAGCGGGAAACCCAGATACGCAGTATTTT.

This clone was detected many times. The V call is TRBV4-1, the J call TRBJ1-2; tentatively, D is TRBD1 (5 bases). The CDR3 is 15 amino acids. CDR1 and CDR2 from the germline V gene are MGHRA and YSYEKL. The germline V and J ends were trimmed by 1 base and 4 bases, with 13 bases remaining between them. CDR3 protein: CASSQGGGGSYGYTF. In nucleotides, the CDR3 is TGCGCCAGCAGCCAAGGCGGGGGGGGGAGCTATGGCTACACCTTC.

This chain connects TRBV5-4 to TRBJ1-2, with TRBD1 as a possible D gene (5 bases). The germline gives CDR1 SGHNT, CDR2 YYREEE (reference sequence). This CDR3 is built from 13 residues. The V end was cut by 0 bases, the J end by 8 bases, with 11 bases between. CDR3 nucleotides: TGTGCCAGCAGCTTGGAACGGGGGGACGGCTACACCTTC. It yields the protein CASSLERGDGYTF.

This rearrangement joins TRBV2 to TRBJ2-3; D ambiguous. Trimming stripped 4 bases from V and 0 bases from J, with 2 bases between. CDR3 size: 12 residues. The germline V gene encodes CDR1 SNHLY and CDR2 FYNNEI. The CDR3 region has the DNA TGTGCCAGCAGTGTTAGCACAGATACGCAGTATTTT. This gives the protein CASSVSTDTQYF.

In this sample, this clone is medium-sized (0.01 to 0.1%). The chain links TRBV6-1 to TRBJ2-7; either TRBD1 or TRBD2 may supply D (5 bases each). V was clipped by 4 bases and J by 3 bases, with 13 bases between them. The V gene's germline CDR1 is MNHNS and CDR2 SASEGT. The CDR3 consists of 14 residues. The CDR3 here is CASSGGGRGYEQYF. CDR3 in DNA: TGTGCCAGCAGTGGTGGGGGAAGGGGCTACGAGCAGTACTTC.

The rearrangement uses TRBV4-2 and TRBJ2-7, with D perhaps matching TRBD2 (5 bases). The CDR3 has 15 amino acids. Trimming took 5 bases from V and 7 from J, leaving 21 bases between them. CDR1 is LGHNA and CDR2 is YNFKEQ in the germline V gene. CDR3 in DNA: TGTGCCAGCAGCGCCGGCAGTAGCGCCATCTGGGAGCAGTACTTC. The encoded protein is CASSAGSSAIWEQYF.

The chain links TRBV7-2 to TRBJ2-3; TRBD2 aligns across 10 bases. The CDR3 spans 15 residues. The germline V gene has CDR1 SGHTA and CDR2 FQGNSA. V was clipped by 2 bases and J by 5 bases; unmatched bases: 4. In nucleotides, the CDR3 is TGTGCCAGCAGCTTAAGCGGGAGGGCGCAAGATACGCAGTATTTT. As protein: CASSLSGRAQDTQYF.

The rearrangement uses TRBV7-3 and TRBJ2-6, with D perhaps TRBD1 (6 bases). CDR3 length: 16 residues. Per the germline V gene, CDR1 is SGHTA and CDR2 is FQGTGA. V was clipped by 4 bases and J by 2 bases, with 12 bases between them. The CDR3 here is CASSSNRVPGANVLTF. The CDR3 DNA reads as TGTGCCAGCAGCTCGAACAGGGTCCCTGGGGCCAACGTCCTGACTTTC.

The V gene is TRBV19, the J gene TRBJ1-5; D is unclear. V lost 7 bases and J 3 bases, leaving 16 bases between the germline ends. Germline-derived CDR1 and CDR2 are LNHDA and SQIVND (reference sequence). This CDR3 contains 15 residues. The CDR3 loop is CASTPGRGLNQPQHF. CDR3 in DNA: TGTGCCAGTACCCCCGGAAGAGGGCTCAATCAGCCCCAGCATTTT.

This clone showed up just a few times. The chain carries TRBV19 and TRBJ2-7; 7 bases map to TRBD2. The length of the CDR3 is 14 residues. Germline CDR1 and CDR2: LNHDA and SQIVND (reference sequence). V lost 3 bases to trimming and J lost 5 bases; unmatched junction nucleotides: 7. The CDR3 DNA sequence: TGTGCCAGTAGTATGCAGCGGGAACGAAACGAGCAGTACTTC. It yields the protein CASSMQRERNEQYF.

This clone appeared a few times. This chain links TRBV28 with TRBJ1-2; D gene ambiguous. The germline CDR1 and CDR2 sequences are MDHEN and SYDVKM. Trimming left V 2 bases short and J 2 bases short, with 9 bases between. This CDR3 comprises 14 residues. DNA for the CDR3: TGTGCCAGCAGTTTACTCCCCGGGAACTATGGCTACACCTTC. Its translation: CASSLLPGNYGYTF.

The chain links TRBV5-1 to TRBJ2-7, with 8 bases matching TRBD2. The ends lost 4 bases at V and 4 bases at J; junction bases unmatched: 7. The CDR3 is made up of 14 amino acids. Germline values: CDR1 SGHRS, CDR2 YFSETQ. The CDR3 DNA follows: TGCGCCAGCAGCCGTAGCGGGAACAGGTACGAGCAGTACTTC. This gives the protein CASSRSGNRYEQYF.

The chain recombines TRBV4-1 with TRBJ2-7; 10 nucleotides align to TRBD2. The V and J ends lost 1 base and 0 bases, in that order; junction bases with no gene match: 0. This CDR3 is 15 amino acids long. Germline V gene data show CDR1 as MGHRA and CDR2 as YSYEKL. In DNA, the CDR3 is TGCGCCAGCAGCCAAGGACTAGCGGGCTCCTACGAGCAGTACTTC. It yields the protein CASSQGLAGSYEQYF.

The DNA for the CDR3 is TGTGCCAGCAGCGGAGGGACAGGCGCTTATGGCTACACCTTC. Protein product: CASSGGTGAYGYTF. The V gene is TRBV7-2, the J gene TRBJ1-2, with 8 nucleotides matching TRBD1. The ends lost 5 bases at V and 5 bases at J; junction bases unmatched: 7. This CDR3 is built from 14 residues. From germline, CDR1 is SGHTA and CDR2 FQGNSA.

V is TRBV28 and J is TRBJ2-3, with a weak D call TRBD2 (7 bases). CDR1 and CDR2 (germline): MDHEN, SYDVKM. This CDR3 region has 14 residues. The germline V and J ends were trimmed by 5 bases and 6 bases, with 15 bases remaining between them. This chain's CDR3 is CASSGWGGADTQYF. The DNA for the CDR3 is TGTGCCAGCAGTGGGTGGGGGGGCGCGGATACGCAGTATTTT.

The V call is TRBV5-4, the J call TRBJ1-2, with TRBD1 matching over 11 bases. From germline, CDR1 is SGHNT and CDR2 YYREEE (reference sequence). Trimming cost V 4 bases and J 5 bases; bases outside gene matches: 13. The CDR3 extends over 17 amino acids. As DNA, the CDR3 is TGTGCCAGCAGCCCCGGACAGGGGGCCTTGGTATGGTATGGCTACACCTTC. Protein: CASSPGQGALVWYGYTF.